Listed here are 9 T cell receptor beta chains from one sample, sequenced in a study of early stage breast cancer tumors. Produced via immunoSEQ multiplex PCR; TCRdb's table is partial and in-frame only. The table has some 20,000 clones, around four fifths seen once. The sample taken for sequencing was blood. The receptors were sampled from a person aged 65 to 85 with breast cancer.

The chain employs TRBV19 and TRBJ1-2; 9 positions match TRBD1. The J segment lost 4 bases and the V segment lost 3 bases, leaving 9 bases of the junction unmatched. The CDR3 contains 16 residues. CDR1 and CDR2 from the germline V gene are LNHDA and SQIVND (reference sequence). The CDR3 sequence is CASSIIPKDRGYGYTF. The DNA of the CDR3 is TGTGCCAGTAGTATTATTCCAAAGGACAGGGGCTATGGCTACACCTTC.

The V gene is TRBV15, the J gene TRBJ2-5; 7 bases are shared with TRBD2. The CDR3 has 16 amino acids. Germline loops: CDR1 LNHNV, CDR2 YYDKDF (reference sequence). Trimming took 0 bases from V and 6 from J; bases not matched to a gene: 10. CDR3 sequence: CATSREQAGIKKTQYF. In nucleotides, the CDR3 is TGTGCCACCAGCAGAGAACAAGCGGGGATTAAGAAGACCCAGTACTTC.

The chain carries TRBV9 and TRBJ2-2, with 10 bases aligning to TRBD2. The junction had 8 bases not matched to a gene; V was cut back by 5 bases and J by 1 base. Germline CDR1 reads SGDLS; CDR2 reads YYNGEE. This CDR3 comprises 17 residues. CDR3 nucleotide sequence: TGTGCCAGCAGTTCAAACCCTAGCGGGGGGAACACCGGGGAGCTGTTTTTT. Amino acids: CASSSNPSGGNTGELFF. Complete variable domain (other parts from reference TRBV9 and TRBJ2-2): DSGVTQTPKHLITATGQRVTLRCSPRSGDLSVYWYQQSLDQGLQFLIQYYNGEERAKGNILERFSAQQFPDLHSELNLSSLELGDSALYFCASSSNPSGGNTGELFFGEGSRLTVL.

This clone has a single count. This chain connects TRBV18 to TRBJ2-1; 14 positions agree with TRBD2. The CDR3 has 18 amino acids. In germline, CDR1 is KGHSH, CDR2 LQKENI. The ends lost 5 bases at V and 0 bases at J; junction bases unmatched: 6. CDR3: CASSTTSGGVSSYNEQFF. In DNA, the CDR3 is TGTGCCAGCTCAACGACTAGCGGGGGGGTCTCCTCCTACAATGAGCAGTTCTTC.

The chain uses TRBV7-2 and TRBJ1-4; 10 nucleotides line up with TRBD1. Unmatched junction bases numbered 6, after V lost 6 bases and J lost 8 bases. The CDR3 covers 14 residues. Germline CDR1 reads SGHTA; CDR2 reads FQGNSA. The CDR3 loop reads CASRTGTGEEKLFF. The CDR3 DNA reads TGTGCCAGCAGGACCGGGACAGGGGAGGAAAAACTGTTTTTT.

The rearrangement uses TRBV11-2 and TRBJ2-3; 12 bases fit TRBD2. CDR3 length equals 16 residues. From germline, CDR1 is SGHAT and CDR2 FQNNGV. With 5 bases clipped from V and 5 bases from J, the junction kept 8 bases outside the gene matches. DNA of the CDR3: TGTGCCAGCAGCCCCCGACTAGCGGGGGATCAAGATACGCAGTATTTT. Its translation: CASSPRLAGDQDTQYF.

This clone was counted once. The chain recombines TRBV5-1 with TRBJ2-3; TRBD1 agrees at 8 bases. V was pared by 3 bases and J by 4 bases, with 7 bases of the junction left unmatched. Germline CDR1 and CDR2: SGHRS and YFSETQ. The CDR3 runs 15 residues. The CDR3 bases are TGCGCCAGCAGCTGGGAAAAGACAGGGGCAGATACGCAGTATTTT. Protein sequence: CASSWEKTGADTQYF.

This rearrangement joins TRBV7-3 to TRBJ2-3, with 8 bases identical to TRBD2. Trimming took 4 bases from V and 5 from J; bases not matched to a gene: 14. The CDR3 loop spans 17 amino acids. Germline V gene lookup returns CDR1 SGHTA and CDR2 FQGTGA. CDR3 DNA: TGTGCCAGCAGCTCCTTATTTGCGGGGGGCCGGGGAGATACGCAGTATTTT. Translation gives CASSSLFAGGRGDTQYF. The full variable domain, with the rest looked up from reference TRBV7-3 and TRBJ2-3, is GAGVSQTPSNKVTEKGKYVELRCDPISGHTALYWYRQSLGQGPEFLIYFQGTGAADDSGLPNDRFFAVRPEGSVSTLKIQRTERGDSAVYLCASSSLFAGGRGDTQYFGPGTRLTVL.

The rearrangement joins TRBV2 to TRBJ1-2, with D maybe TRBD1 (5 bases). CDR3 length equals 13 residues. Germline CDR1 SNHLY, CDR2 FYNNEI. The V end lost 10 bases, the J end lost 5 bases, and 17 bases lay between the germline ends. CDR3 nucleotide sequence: TGTGCCACCACCAAAGGGAGGGGTTATGGCTACACCTTC. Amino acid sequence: CATTKGRGYGYTF. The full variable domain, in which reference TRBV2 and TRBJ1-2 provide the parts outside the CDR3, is EPEVTQTPSHQVTQMGQEVILRCVPISNHLYFYWYRQILGQKVEFLVSFYNNEISEKSEIFDDQFSVERPDGSNFTLKIRSTKLEDSAMYFCATTKGRGYGYTFGSGTRLTVV.